This T cell receptor (beta chain) emerged from a study of human T cells and chemical hapten exposure. Study-wide background: Per-sample variation in TCR yield stemmed mainly from small pooled library volume differences. General study findings and limits: The number of TCRs over 1 in 1000 frequency stayed unchanged after DPC.

Extraction yielded total RNA from whole blood (unfractionated). This clonotype was detected a few times. Its antigen is undetermined. Germline V gene lookup returns CDR1 DFQATT and CDR2 SNEGSKA (reference sequence). CDR3 size: 15 residues. The V end lost 2 bases, the J end lost 0 bases, and 14 bases lay between the germline ends. Individual cDNA molecules each carried unique molecular identifiers attached by the library. TCRdb called the 5' RACE reads again in MiXCR, with one record for every CDR3 protein. Found here are 95,000 to 120,000 distinct CDR3 sequences, 15% to 20% of them singletons; the top ten hold 2.5% to 3%.

This receptor was identified in a human donor in good health. The chain combines TRBV20-1 with TRBJ2-7, with D possibly called TRBD1 or TRBD2 (5 bases each). The CDR3 nucleotides are TGCAGTGCTAGACCCTCGGGACGGTCCTCCTACGAGCAGTACTTC. Translation: CSARPSGRSSYEQYF.